Sequencing of this T cell receptor beta chain was carried out in a study of T cell repertoires in ileal Crohn's disease. Whole-study results and caveats: Endoscopic recurrence occurred in every patient whose clonality exceeded 26.8%. Compared with non-smokers, active smokers at surgery showed more clonal expansions. Compared with CD4 T cells, sorted CD8 cells carried more expanded clones.

Of note for this clone: The antigen is unknown.

The sample's time point: inflamed ileum from the surgical specimen. Patients were adults with ileal or ileocolonic Crohn's disease needing resection. Some clones are missing from TCRdb's copy, which holds only in-frame ones; the method was immunoSEQ multiplex PCR. The repertoire has fewer than 4,500 clones, about 80% of them found once; the top ten carry 7.1%. Between the trimmed V and J ends, which lost 6 bases and 6 bases, there was a span of 15 bases. Germline V gene data show CDR1 as MNHEY and CDR2 as SVGAGI. CDR3 length equals 13 residues. Sequencing input: ileal tissue. This TCR derives from an adult with Crohn's disease. This chain links TRBV6-5 with TRBJ2-7; D unresolved. The CDR3 nucleotides are TGTGCCAGCAGACCACATGGGGTCGGCGAGCAGTACTTC. This gives the protein CASRPHGVGEQYF.